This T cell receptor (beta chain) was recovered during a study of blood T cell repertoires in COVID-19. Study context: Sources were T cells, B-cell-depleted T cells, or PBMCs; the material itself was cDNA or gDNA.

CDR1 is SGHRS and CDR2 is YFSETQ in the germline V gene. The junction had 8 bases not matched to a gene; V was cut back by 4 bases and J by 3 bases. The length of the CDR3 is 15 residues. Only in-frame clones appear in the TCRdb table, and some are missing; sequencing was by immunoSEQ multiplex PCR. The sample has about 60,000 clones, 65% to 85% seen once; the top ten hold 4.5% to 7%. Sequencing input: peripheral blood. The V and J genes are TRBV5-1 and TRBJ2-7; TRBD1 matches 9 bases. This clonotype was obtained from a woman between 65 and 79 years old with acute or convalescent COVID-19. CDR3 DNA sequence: TGCGCCAGCAGCATCTCCGGGACAGGGAACTACGAGCAGTACTTC. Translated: CASSISGTGNYEQYF.